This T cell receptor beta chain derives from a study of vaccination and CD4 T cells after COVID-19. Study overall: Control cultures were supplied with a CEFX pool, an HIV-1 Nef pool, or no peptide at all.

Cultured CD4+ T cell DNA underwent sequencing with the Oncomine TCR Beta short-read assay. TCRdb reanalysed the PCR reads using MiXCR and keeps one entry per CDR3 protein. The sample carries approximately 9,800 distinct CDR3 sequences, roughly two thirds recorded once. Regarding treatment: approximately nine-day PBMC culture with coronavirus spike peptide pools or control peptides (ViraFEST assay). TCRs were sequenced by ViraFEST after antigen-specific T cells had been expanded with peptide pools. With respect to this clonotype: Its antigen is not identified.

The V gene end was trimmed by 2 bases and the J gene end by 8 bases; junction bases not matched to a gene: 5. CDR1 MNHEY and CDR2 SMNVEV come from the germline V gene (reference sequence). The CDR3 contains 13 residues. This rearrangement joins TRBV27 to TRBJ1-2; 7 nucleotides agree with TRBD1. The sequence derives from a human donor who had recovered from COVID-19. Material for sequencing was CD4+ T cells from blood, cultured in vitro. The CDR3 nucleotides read TGTGCCAGCAGTTTAGCAGGGGGGGTAGGCTACACCTTC. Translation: CASSLAGGVGYTF.